The sequence of this TCR beta chain was determined in a study of blood T cell repertoires in COVID-19. Turning to the study itself: There were acute and convalescent COVID-19 samples, and they came from the United States, Italy and Spain. The analysed material was cDNA or gDNA that came from T cells, B-cell-depleted T cells, or PBMCs.

Per the original data handling: Amplified reference gene primers provided the basis for estimating nucleated cell counts. Sequenced by immunoSEQ multiplex PCR; TCRdb stores in-frame clones only, minus some. Clonal size and the V and J genes are those of that table, whereas D and trimming came from the DNA. Of roughly 100,000 clones listed, 91% are singletons. The receptor's source is a man between 18 and 35 years old with acute or convalescent COVID-19. Sequenced: peripheral blood.

CDR3: CASSVETGESPLHF. The DNA for the CDR3 is TGTGCCAGCAGCGTAGAGACAGGGGAATCACCCCTCCACTTT. This chain links TRBV9 with TRBJ1-6; 8 bases match TRBD1. The CDR3 loop spans 14 amino acids. The V gene's germline CDR1 is SGDLS and CDR2 YYNGEE. Trimming took 0 bases from V and 10 from J; bases not matched to a gene: 3. The whole variable domain, remainder taken from reference TRBV9 and TRBJ1-6, is DSGVTQTPKHLITATGQRVTLRCSPRSGDLSVYWYQQSLDQGLQFLIQYYNGEERAKGNILERFSAQQFPDLHSELNLSSLELGDSALYFCASSVETGESPLHFGNGTRLTVT.